The 8 T cell receptor beta chains reported below all come from one sample, sequenced in a study of cytomegalovirus exposure and HLA in healthy donors (dated by TCRdb to about 2017). The library was built by means of the immunoSEQ multiplex PCR assay. This immuneACCESS table, as held by TCRdb, lists in-frame sequences with V and J called but not all clones. Of the missing ones, under half trace to an unresolved V gene in checked studies; the others have no known cause. A total of about 130,000 clones appear in this sample, 89% of them only once. About 1% of the sample rests with the top ten. The sample taken for sequencing was PBMCs. These receptors were obtained from a woman younger than 30 in good health and CMV-seronegative.

The V and J genes are TRBV27 and TRBJ2-7; the match to TRBD2 covers 10 bases. The CDR3 loop spans 16 amino acids. The V segment lost 6 bases and the J segment 4 bases; nucleotides outside the gene matches: 12. Germline lookup yields CDR1 MNHEY and CDR2 SMNVEV (reference sequence). CDR3 loop: CASRMNLAGVVYEQYF. CDR3 DNA: TGTGCCAGCAGAATGAACCTAGCGGGAGTCGTATACGAGCAGTACTTC.

The chain has TRBV5-1 and TRBJ2-3; 10 positions agree with TRBD2. CDR1 and CDR2 (germline): SGHRS, YFSETQ. This CDR3 has 15 amino acids. The J segment lost 2 bases and the V segment lost 5 bases, leaving 5 bases of the junction unmatched. The CDR3 sequence is CASRKLAGLTDTQYF. CDR3 nucleotides: TGCGCCAGCAGGAAACTAGCGGGGCTCACAGATACGCAGTATTTT.

The chain carries TRBV27 and TRBJ2-7; weak D call: TRBD1 (5 bases). The V and J ends lost 5 bases and 5 bases respectively, with 16 bases between them. The CDR3 is 14 residues long. Per the germline V gene, CDR1 is MNHEY and CDR2 is SMNVEV (reference sequence). CDR3 loop: CASSPPTPGNEQYF. CDR3 sequence (DNA): TGTGCCAGCAGTCCCCCAACCCCAGGGAACGAGCAGTACTTC.

The chain couples TRBV28 to TRBJ1-5; D may be TRBD1 (6 bases). V lost 6 bases to trimming and J lost 4 bases, with 16 bases between them. The CDR3 extends over 15 amino acids. Germline lookup yields CDR1 MDHEN and CDR2 SYDVKM. CDR3 bases: TGTGCCAGCAGGGGGACACTCTCGGATAATCAGCCCCAGCATTTT. It yields the protein CASRGTLSDNQPQHF.

This clone was seen just once. The J gene is TRBJ2-7, the V gene TRBV28, with 8 bases fitting TRBD2. Trimming cost V 1 base and J 1 base; bases outside gene matches: 6. The CDR3 consists of 16 residues. Germline-derived CDR1 and CDR2 are MDHEN and SYDVKM. CDR3 nucleotides: TGTGCCAGCAGTTTATATAGCGGGATGAGGTCCTACGAGCAGTACTTC. Translation gives CASSLYSGMRSYEQYF.

The chain is built from TRBV7-9 and TRBJ2-3; 10 positions match TRBD2. V was pared by 8 bases and J by 0 bases, with 5 bases of the junction left unmatched. The CDR3 has 15 residues. CDR1 is SEHNR, CDR2 FQNEAQ, per germline (reference sequence). The CDR3 here is CASGLAGASTDTQYF. The CDR3 coding sequence is TGTGCCAGCGGTCTAGCGGGGGCTAGCACAGATACGCAGTATTTT.

This clone was seen a few times. V usage is TRBV2 and J usage is TRBJ1-6; TRBD1 matches 7 bases. Trimming removed 6 bases from V and 8 bases from J; junction bases left unmatched: 10. From germline, CDR1 is SNHLY and CDR2 FYNNEI. The CDR3 runs to 15 residues. CDR3 DNA sequence: TGTGCCAGCAGCGAATCGACAGGGAATCATTCACCCCTCCACTTT. This codes for CASSESTGNHSPLHF.

V and J are TRBV2 and TRBJ1-6; D is perhaps TRBD1 (5 bases). The ends were cut back, 6 bases at V and 6 bases at J, with 12 bases in the middle. This CDR3 has 14 amino acids. CDR1 and CDR2 from the germline V gene are SNHLY and FYNNEI. The DNA of the CDR3 is TGTGCCAGCAGGGGGGGACGGAGTAATTCACCCCTCCACTTT. Its protein product is CASRGGRSNSPLHF.